This T cell receptor beta chain is drawn from a study of CD8+CD57+ T cells in acquired aplastic anemia. Across the whole study: The sorted CD4+ and CD8+ cells yielded an average approximately 3 ug of DNA. Regarding the study as a whole: The study identified twenty-nine CD8+ CDR3 sequences shared by patients and controls.

This clonotype was counted ten times or more. The antigen is not known. CD8+CD57+ cell expansion had been shown by flow cytometry in patients chosen for sequencing. Prior therapy had not been administered to any patient at the time of blood sampling. Profiles of TCR beta VDJ and CDR3 were generated from a genomic DNA template. TCRdb fed the reads into MiXCR, producing one record per CDR3 protein. The repertoire holds a few hundred thousand distinct CDR3 sequences, with roughly a third as singletons. Per the germline V gene, CDR1 is SGDLS and CDR2 is YYNGEE. This CDR3 is built from 12 residues. Trimming pared 1 base from V and 6 bases from J, leaving 6 bases between.

This TCR came from a human donor with aplastic anemia. The chain recombines TRBV9 with TRBJ2-3; D remains unclear. What was sequenced was sorted CD4+, CD8+, or CD8+CD57+ T cells (not recorded which) from PBMCs. The CDR3 is CASSVTMDTQYF. CDR3 DNA sequence: TGTGCCAGCAGCGTAACGATGGATACGCAGTATTTT.